A selection of T cell receptor beta chains follows, all from one sample in a study of blood T cell repertoires in COVID-19. The repertoire was sequenced with immunoSEQ multiplex PCR; TCRdb's copy has only in-frame clones and lacks some. The sample shows about 160,000 clones, 80% to 90% of them seen only once. The sequenced material came from peripheral blood. The receptors were sampled from a woman aged 45-65 years with COVID-19, enrolled during active disease. CDR3s include the opening cysteine and the closing phenylalanine or tryptophan. A D gene is named only where the DNA matches it firmly. Some rows mark clone size as missing; the rest say once, few, many or name a class of expanded clone.

clone size: -; V gene: TRBV9; D gene: -; CDR3 length: 16; J gene: TRBJ2-7; CDR3 protein: CASSLGGGALSYEQYF; CDR3 DNA: TGTGCCAGCAGCCTAGGAGGGGGAGCCCTCTCCTACGAGCAGTACTTC
clone size: -; V gene: TRBV24-1; D gene: -; CDR3 length: 15; J gene: TRBJ2-1; CDR3 protein: CATSDPSEGANEQFF; CDR3 DNA: TGTGCCACCAGTGACCCATCGGAGGGGGCCAATGAGCAGTTCTTC
clone size: -; V gene: TRBV10-2; D gene: -; CDR3 length: 14; J gene: TRBJ2-2; CDR3 protein: CASSEVELAGELFF; CDR3 DNA: TGCGCCAGCAGTGAAGTGGAGTTGGCCGGGGAGCTGTTTTTT
clone size: -; V gene: TRBV29-1; D gene: TRBD1; CDR3 length: 13; J gene: TRBJ2-5; CDR3 protein: CSVGGGYQETQYF; CDR3 DNA: TGCAGCGTTGGAGGGGGCTATCAAGAGACCCAGTACTTC
clone size: -; V gene: TRBV6-5; D gene: -; CDR3 length: 13; J gene: TRBJ2-2; CDR3 protein: CASRDSNTGELFF; CDR3 DNA: TGTGCCAGCAGGGACTCAAACACCGGGGAGCTGTTTTTT
clone size: -; V gene: TRBV3-1/TRBV3-2; D gene: TRBD2; CDR3 length: 15; J gene: TRBJ2-3; CDR3 protein: CASSLSGPSTDTQYF; CDR3 DNA: TGTGCCAGCAGCCTTAGCGGGCCTAGCACAGATACGCAGTATTTT
clone size: -; V gene: TRBV6-2/TRBV6-3; D gene: -; CDR3 length: 17; J gene: TRBJ1-6; CDR3 protein: CASSEWSRQSDNSPLHF; CDR3 DNA: TGTGCCAGCAGTGAGTGGAGTCGACAGAGTGATAATTCACCCCTCCACTTT
clone size: -; V gene: TRBV12-3/TRBV12-4; D gene: -; CDR3 length: 13; J gene: TRBJ1-1; CDR3 protein: CASGRPGIAEAFF; CDR3 DNA: TGTGCCAGCGGGCGACCAGGGATTGCGGAAGCTTTCTTT
clone size: -; V gene: TRBV10-2; D gene: -; CDR3 length: 12; J gene: TRBJ1-2; CDR3 protein: CATIRENYGYTF; CDR3 DNA: TGCGCCACCATACGGGAGAACTATGGCTACACCTTC
clone size: -; V gene: TRBV18; D gene: -; CDR3 length: 13; J gene: TRBJ2-5; CDR3 protein: CASSPGGAETQYF; CDR3 DNA: TGTGCCAGCTCACCAGGGGGCGCCGAGACCCAGTACTTC
clone size: -; V gene: TRBV24-1; D gene: TRBD2; CDR3 length: 17; J gene: TRBJ2-3; CDR3 protein: CATSDALGAGDTDTQYF; CDR3 DNA: TGTGCCACCAGTGATGCCTTGGGAGCGGGGGACACAGATACGCAGTATTTT
clone size: few; V gene: TRBV7-2; D gene: TRBD1; CDR3 length: 13; J gene: TRBJ2-1; CDR3 protein: CASSNPTGHEQFF; CDR3 DNA: TGTGCCAGCAGCAACCCGACAGGGCATGAGCAGTTCTTC
clone size: -; V gene: TRBV27; D gene: -; CDR3 length: 13; J gene: TRBJ2-7; CDR3 protein: CASSLRTTYEQYF; CDR3 DNA: TGTGCCAGCAGTTTAAGGACAACCTACGAGCAGTACTTC
clone size: -; V gene: TRBV6-5; D gene: -; CDR3 length: 13; J gene: TRBJ1-4; CDR3 protein: CASSSPVDEKLFF; CDR3 DNA: TGTGCCAGCAGTTCCCCTGTAGATGAAAAACTGTTTTTT
clone size: -; V gene: TRBV5-4; D gene: TRBD2; CDR3 length: 13; J gene: TRBJ2-7; CDR3 protein: CASSFRGGGEQYF; CDR3 DNA: TGTGCCAGCAGCTTCCGGGGGGGTGGCGAGCAGTACTTC
clone size: -; V gene: TRBV6-6; D gene: TRBD2; CDR3 length: 16; J gene: TRBJ2-5; CDR3 protein: CASSQGLAGGKETQYF; CDR3 DNA: TGTGCCAGCAGTCAGGGACTAGCGGGGGGGAAAGAGACCCAGTACTTC
clone size: -; V gene: TRBV7-8; D gene: -; CDR3 length: 15; J gene: TRBJ1-3; CDR3 protein: CASSLVGGVGNTIYF; CDR3 DNA: TGTGCCAGCAGCTTAGTAGGGGGGGTAGGAAACACCATATATTTT
clone size: -; V gene: TRBV2; D gene: TRBD2; CDR3 length: 19; J gene: TRBJ2-2; CDR3 protein: CASSELGTSGGALTGELFF; CDR3 DNA: TGTGCCAGCAGTGAATTGGGCACTAGCGGGGGGGCACTTACCGGGGAGCTGTTTTTT
clone size: -; V gene: TRBV27; D gene: TRBD2; CDR3 length: 13; J gene: TRBJ2-7; CDR3 protein: CASSNGGVDEQYF; CDR3 DNA: TGTGCCAGCAGTAACGGGGGGGTCGACGAGCAGTACTTC
clone size: -; V gene: TRBV30; D gene: -; CDR3 length: 15; J gene: TRBJ1-2; CDR3 protein: CAWSVSRGGRYGYTF; CDR3 DNA: TGTGCCTGGAGTGTAAGTCGAGGGGGTCGATATGGCTACACCTTC
clone size: -; V gene: TRBV5-8; D gene: TRBD1; CDR3 length: 15; J gene: TRBJ1-2; CDR3 protein: CASSPGTGANYGYTF; CDR3 DNA: TGTGCCAGCAGTCCCGGGACAGGAGCTAACTATGGCTACACCTTC
clone size: few; V gene: TRBV6-5; D gene: TRBD1; CDR3 length: 14; J gene: TRBJ2-7; CDR3 protein: CASNPGQATYEQYF; CDR3 DNA: TGTGCCAGCAACCCGGGACAGGCCACCTACGAGCAGTACTTC
clone size: -; V gene: TRBV19; D gene: -; CDR3 length: 15; J gene: TRBJ1-4; CDR3 protein: CASSILGQPNEKLFF; CDR3 DNA: TGTGCCAGTAGTATCCTCGGACAGCCTAATGAAAAACTGTTTTTT
clone size: -; V gene: TRBV18; D gene: TRBD1; CDR3 length: 15; J gene: TRBJ1-1; CDR3 protein: CASSQGQGMNTEAFF; CDR3 DNA: TGTGCCAGCTCCCAGGGACAGGGGATGAACACTGAAGCTTTCTTT
clone size: -; V gene: TRBV3-1/TRBV3-2; D gene: -; CDR3 length: 17; J gene: TRBJ2-1; CDR3 protein: CASSQDLGRAAYNEQFF; CDR3 DNA: TGTGCCAGCAGCCAAGATCTAGGCAGGGCGGCCTACAATGAGCAGTTCTTC
clone size: -; V gene: TRBV6-5; D gene: TRBD1; CDR3 length: 13; J gene: TRBJ1-1; CDR3 protein: CASTGQVNTEAFF; CDR3 DNA: TGTGCCAGCACCGGACAGGTTAACACTGAAGCTTTCTTT
clone size: -; V gene: TRBV10-3; D gene: -; CDR3 length: 13; J gene: TRBJ2-5; CDR3 protein: CAIRRDIGETQYF; CDR3 DNA: TGTGCCATCAGACGGGACATCGGGGAGACCCAGTACTTC
clone size: -; V gene: TRBV3-1/TRBV3-2; D gene: TRBD2; CDR3 length: 16; J gene: TRBJ2-2; CDR3 protein: CASSLGTRGQGGELFF; CDR3 DNA: TGTGCCAGCAGCCTTGGGACTAGGGGTCAGGGCGGGGAGCTGTTTTTT
clone size: -; V gene: TRBV11-2; D gene: -; CDR3 length: 16; J gene: TRBJ1-2; CDR3 protein: CASTPPRQTVKYGYTF; CDR3 DNA: TGTGCCAGCACCCCTCCCCGGCAGACAGTCAAATATGGCTACACCTTC
clone size: -; V gene: TRBV2; D gene: -; CDR3 length: 12; J gene: TRBJ1-1; CDR3 protein: CASSRVGTEAFF; CDR3 DNA: TGTGCCAGCAGCAGGGTTGGCACTGAAGCTTTCTTT
clone size: -; V gene: TRBV12-5; D gene: TRBD2; CDR3 length: 19; J gene: TRBJ2-2; CDR3 protein: CASGLVRASGGLKTGELFF; CDR3 DNA: TGTGCTAGTGGTTTGGTAAGGGCTAGCGGGGGCCTTAAAACCGGGGAGCTGTTTTTT
clone size: once; V gene: TRBV12-3/TRBV12-4; D gene: -; CDR3 length: 13; J gene: TRBJ2-2; CDR3 protein: CASWGANTGELFF; CDR3 DNA: TGTGCCAGCTGGGGAGCGAACACCGGGGAGCTGTTTTTT
clone size: -; V gene: TRBV4-2; D gene: TRBD2; CDR3 length: 15; J gene: TRBJ2-1; CDR3 protein: CASSVLADSYNEQFF; CDR3 DNA: TGTGCCAGCAGTGTGCTAGCGGACTCCTACAATGAGCAGTTCTTC
clone size: -; V gene: TRBV5-4; D gene: TRBD2; CDR3 length: 18; J gene: TRBJ2-7; CDR3 protein: CASSLGTSGGPFSYEQYF; CDR3 DNA: TGTGCCAGCAGCTTAGGGACTAGCGGGGGACCATTCTCCTACGAGCAGTACTTC
clone size: -; V gene: TRBV7-2; D gene: TRBD1; CDR3 length: 15; J gene: TRBJ2-7; CDR3 protein: CASSLVWDRVDEQYF; CDR3 DNA: TGTGCCAGCAGCTTAGTTTGGGACAGGGTCGACGAGCAGTACTTC
clone size: -; V gene: TRBV3-1/TRBV3-2; D gene: TRBD1; CDR3 length: 14; J gene: TRBJ1-3; CDR3 protein: CASSPPDRGNTIYF; CDR3 DNA: TGTGCCAGCAGCCCCCCGGACAGGGGAAACACCATATATTTT
clone size: -; V gene: TRBV19; D gene: TRBD1; CDR3 length: 14; J gene: TRBJ2-1; CDR3 protein: CASSLTGGQDEQFF; CDR3 DNA: TGTGCCAGTAGTTTGACAGGGGGCCAGGATGAGCAGTTCTTC
clone size: -; V gene: TRBV30; D gene: TRBD1; CDR3 length: 14; J gene: TRBJ2-7; CDR3 protein: CAWSVLDRAGEQYF; CDR3 DNA: TGTGCCTGGAGTGTATTAGACAGGGCAGGGGAGCAGTACTTC
clone size: -; V gene: TRBV9; D gene: -; CDR3 length: 12; J gene: TRBJ2-7; CDR3 protein: CASSLQGSEQYF; CDR3 DNA: TGTGCCAGCAGCTTACAGGGTAGCGAGCAGTACTTC
clone size: -; V gene: TRBV10-3; D gene: TRBD2; CDR3 length: 11; J gene: TRBJ2-3; CDR3 protein: CATDSGTSVYF; CDR3 DNA: TGTGCCACCGACAGTGGGACTAGCGTTTATTTT
clone size: -; V gene: TRBV20-1; D gene: -; CDR3 length: 11; J gene: TRBJ2-1; CDR3 protein: CSTQKYNEQFF; CDR3 DNA: TGCAGTACCCAGAAATACAATGAGCAGTTCTTC
clone size: -; V gene: TRBV7-6; D gene: TRBD2; CDR3 length: 15; J gene: TRBJ2-7; CDR3 protein: CASSGGTSGPYEQYF; CDR3 DNA: TGTGCCAGCAGTGGGGGGACTAGCGGACCCTACGAGCAGTACTTC
clone size: once; V gene: TRBV29-1; D gene: -; CDR3 length: 12; J gene: TRBJ1-1; CDR3 protein: CSVEEQGPEAFF; CDR3 DNA: TGCAGCGTTGAAGAACAGGGTCCTGAAGCTTTCTTT
clone size: -; V gene: TRBV13; D gene: -; CDR3 length: 15; J gene: TRBJ1-4; CDR3 protein: CASSHQGFVGEKLFF; CDR3 DNA: TGTGCCAGCAGCCACCAGGGGTTCGTCGGTGAAAAACTGTTTTTT
clone size: few; V gene: TRBV18; D gene: TRBD2; CDR3 length: 15; J gene: TRBJ2-7; CDR3 protein: CASSSSSGSSYEQYF; CDR3 DNA: TGTGCCAGCTCATCGTCTAGCGGCAGCTCCTACGAGCAGTACTTC
clone size: -; V gene: TRBV6-5; D gene: -; CDR3 length: 12; J gene: TRBJ1-5; CDR3 protein: CATGERKQPQHF; CDR3 DNA: TGTGCCACTGGGGAGAGAAAGCAGCCCCAGCATTTT
clone size: -; V gene: TRBV7-6; D gene: -; CDR3 length: 15; J gene: TRBJ2-3; CDR3 protein: CASSRAGQSTDTQYF; CDR3 DNA: TGTGCCAGCAGCCGGGCAGGGCAGAGCACAGATACGCAGTATTTT
clone size: -; V gene: TRBV28; D gene: TRBD2; CDR3 length: 15; J gene: TRBJ2-1; CDR3 protein: CASSLSGGARNEQFF; CDR3 DNA: TGTGCCAGCAGCTTGAGCGGGGGGGCAAGGAATGAGCAGTTCTTC
clone size: -; V gene: TRBV18; D gene: TRBD1; CDR3 length: 15; J gene: TRBJ2-1; CDR3 protein: CASSPGQGGPFGQFF; CDR3 DNA: TGTGCCAGCTCACCGGGACAGGGGGGCCCTTTTGGGCAGTTCTTC
clone size: -; V gene: TRBV27; D gene: TRBD2; CDR3 length: 20; J gene: TRBJ2-3; CDR3 protein: CASKTKFLTLERGSTDTQYF; CDR3 DNA: TGTGCCAGCAAGACGAAGTTCCTTACGCTGGAGCGGGGGAGCACAGATACGCAGTATTTT
clone size: once; V gene: TRBV10-3; D gene: TRBD1; CDR3 length: 14; J gene: TRBJ2-3; CDR3 protein: CAISLTGFTDTQYF; CDR3 DNA: TGTGCCATCAGTCTGACAGGGTTCACAGATACGCAGTATTTT
clone size: -; V gene: TRBV15; D gene: -; CDR3 length: 14; J gene: TRBJ2-5; CDR3 protein: CATSRDRSEETQYF; CDR3 DNA: TGTGCCACCAGCAGAGATCGGAGTGAAGAGACCCAGTACTTC
clone size: -; V gene: TRBV6-1; D gene: -; CDR3 length: 17; J gene: TRBJ2-3; CDR3 protein: CASSVMALAGVQDTQYF; CDR3 DNA: TGTGCCAGCAGTGTGATGGCTCTAGCAGGGGTACAAGATACGCAGTATTTT
clone size: -; V gene: TRBV7-9; D gene: -; CDR3 length: 14; J gene: TRBJ1-6; CDR3 protein: CASSPGQANSPLHF; CDR3 DNA: TGTGCCAGCAGCCCCGGACAAGCAAATTCACCCCTCCACTTT
clone size: -; V gene: TRBV11-1; D gene: -; CDR3 length: 13; J gene: TRBJ2-5; CDR3 protein: CASSFGIQETQYF; CDR3 DNA: TGTGCCAGCAGTTTCGGGATCCAAGAGACCCAGTACTTC